This TCR beta chain was observed in a study of shared T cell receptors in the human thymus (dated by TCRdb to 2020 to 2023). Study-wide context: The study investigated the way shared, self-reactive T-cell receptor alpha chains are produced in the human thymus.

As encoded in the germline V gene (reference sequence), CDR1 is LNHDA while CDR2 is SQIVND. V lost 2 bases and J lost 0 bases, and the count of bases not matched to a germline gene is 8. The cysteine opens and the phenylalanine closes a CDR3 of 17 amino acids. Only the CDR3 DNA is retained, 51 bases long and in frame from the first base. In the case of this clone: Its specific antigen is unknown. There are no base qualities to consult, and no much larger clone falls within one base.

The library was prepared using the immunoSEQ multiplex PCR assay. TCRdb retrieved this table from immuneACCESS and kept in-frame rearrangements only. Not all clones are present; in checked studies, unresolved V genes account for under half, and no reason is known for the remainder. The sample includes some 640,000 clones, with 87% observed a single time. Of the sample, 0.0094% falls within the top ten clones. These data were also reused for a study on human thymus T cells. As that second paper reports: Donors were immunologically healthy infants undergoing open corrective cardiac surgery for congenital heart defects in Finland. Thymus tissue was collected as surgical resects that were removed during corrective cardiac surgery. Both the thymic and the peripheral blood repertoires appeared to show biased V and J gene segment usage. The related research reported highly overlapping thymic TCR repertoires among unrelated individuals. The study described the TCR alpha and beta repertoires in fewer than 10 infant thymus samples and a handful of matching peripheral blood samples. Donor ages ranged from roughly 6 to 250 days, and the cohort comprised about six male and a couple of female infants. Thymocytes were freed from the tissue by mechanical means and kept at -70 degrees C as pellets of roughly 9-30 million cells. Genomic DNA was extracted from frozen cell pellets with a QIAsymphony instrument. The immunoSEQ multiplex PCR assay was used to amplify the TCRB and TCRAD loci from a standardized quantity of quality-controlled genomic DNA. The amplicons covered the V(D)J region and were long enough to include the CDR3 and to identify the V and J genes. The amplicons were sequenced on an Illumina platform via the commercial immunoSEQ service. Primer bias and sequencing errors were corrected as previously described, and TCRAD and TCRB definitions were based on the IMGT database. Repertoires were analysed with immunoSEQ Analyzer 3.0 and VDJTools, covering basic statistics, V/J segment usage, diversity estimates, rarefaction and pairwise overlap. Diversity was estimated using the Chao1, ChaoE, Efron-Thisted, Shannon and inverse Simpson indices, and was also estimated on datasets down-sampled to the size of the smallest sample. Repertoire overlap used strict matching of CDR3 nucleotide sequence, V gene and J gene, with Jaccard-based multidimensional scaling clustering. On average, thymus samples gave 750,000 to 1,000,000 unique TCRB clonotypes, whereas blood samples gave 75,000 to 95,000.

Sequencing was carried out using thymocytes. This clonotype was sampled from a boy under two years old with a congenital heart defect. Donor details come from another sample of the same person, matched by shared clones. Rearrangement joined TRBV19 to TRBJ1-2; 8 nucleotides in the junction match TRBD1. The CDR3 reads as follows: CASSIPLDRGPNYGYTF. The DNA reads TGTGCCAGTAGTATACCCCTAGACAGGGGACCTAACTATGGCTACACCTTC.